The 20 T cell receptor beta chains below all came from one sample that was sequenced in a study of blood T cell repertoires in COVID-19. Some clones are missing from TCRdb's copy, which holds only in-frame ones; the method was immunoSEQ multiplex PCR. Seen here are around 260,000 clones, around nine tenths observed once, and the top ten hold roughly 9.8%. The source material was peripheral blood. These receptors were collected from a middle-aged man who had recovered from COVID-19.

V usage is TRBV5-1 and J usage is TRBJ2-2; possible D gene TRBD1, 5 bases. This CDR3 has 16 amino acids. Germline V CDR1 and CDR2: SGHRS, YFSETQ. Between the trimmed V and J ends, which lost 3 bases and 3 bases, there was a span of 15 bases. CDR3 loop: CASSSSGRVDTGELFF. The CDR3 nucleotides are TGCGCCAGCAGCTCCTCCGGCAGGGTTGACACCGGGGAGCTGTTTTTT.

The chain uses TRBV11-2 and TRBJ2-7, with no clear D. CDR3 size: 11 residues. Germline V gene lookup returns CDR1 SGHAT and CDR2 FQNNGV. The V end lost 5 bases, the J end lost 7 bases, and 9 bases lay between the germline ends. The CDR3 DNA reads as TGTGCCAGCAGCACCGCCCGGGAGCAGTACTTC. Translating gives CASSTAREQYF.

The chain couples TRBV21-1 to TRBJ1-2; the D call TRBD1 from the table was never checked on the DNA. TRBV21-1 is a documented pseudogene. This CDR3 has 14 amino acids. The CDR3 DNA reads TGTGCCAGCAGCAAAGGGGGGCATTACTATGGCTACACCTTC. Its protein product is CASSKGGHYYGYTF.

The CDR3 bases are TGTGCCAGCAGCTCGGGACTAGCGGGAGGTGGAACAGATACGCAGTATTTT. Protein product: CASSSGLAGGGTDTQYF. The genes are TRBV11-3 and TRBJ2-3; 15 bases match TRBD2. The germline V gene encodes CDR1 SGHNT and CDR2 YENEEA. This CDR3 spans 17 amino acids. Germline trimming cut 4 bases from V and 3 bases from J; bases unmatched to any gene: 5.

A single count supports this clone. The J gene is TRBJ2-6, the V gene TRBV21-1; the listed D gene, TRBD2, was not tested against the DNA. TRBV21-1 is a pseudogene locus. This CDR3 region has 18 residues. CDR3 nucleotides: TGTGCCAGCAGCAAAGAAGGGACTGCCAGCTCTGGGGCCAACGTCCTGACTTTC. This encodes CASSKEGTASSGANVLTF.

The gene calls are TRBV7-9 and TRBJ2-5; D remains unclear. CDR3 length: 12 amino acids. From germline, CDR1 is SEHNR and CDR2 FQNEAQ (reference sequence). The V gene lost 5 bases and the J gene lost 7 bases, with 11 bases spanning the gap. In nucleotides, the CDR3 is TGTGCCAGCAGCCCAGTTGCCACGACCCAGTACTTC. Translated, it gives CASSPVATTQYF.

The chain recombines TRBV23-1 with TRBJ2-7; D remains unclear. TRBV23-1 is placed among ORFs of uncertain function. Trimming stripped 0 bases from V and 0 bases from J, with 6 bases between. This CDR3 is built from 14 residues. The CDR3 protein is CASSQSYNSYEQYF. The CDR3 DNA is TGCGCCAGCAGTCAATCGTACAACTCCTACGAGCAGTACTTC.

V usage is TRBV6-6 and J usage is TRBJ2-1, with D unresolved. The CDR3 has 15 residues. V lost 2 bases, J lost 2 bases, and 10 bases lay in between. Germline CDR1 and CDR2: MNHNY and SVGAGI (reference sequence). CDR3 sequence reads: CASSYPGEPYNEQFF. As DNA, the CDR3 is TGTGCCAGCAGTTACCCCGGAGAGCCCTACAATGAGCAGTTCTTC.

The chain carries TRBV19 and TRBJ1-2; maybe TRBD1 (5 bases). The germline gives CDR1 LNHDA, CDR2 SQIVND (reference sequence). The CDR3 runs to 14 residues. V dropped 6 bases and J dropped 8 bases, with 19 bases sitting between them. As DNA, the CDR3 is TGTGCCAGTAGCCGACAGTTTCCATTAGAGGGCTACACCTTC. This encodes CASSRQFPLEGYTF.

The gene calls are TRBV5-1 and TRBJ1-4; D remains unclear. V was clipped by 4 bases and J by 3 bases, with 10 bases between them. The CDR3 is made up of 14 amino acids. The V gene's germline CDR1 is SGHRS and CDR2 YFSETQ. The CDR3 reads CASSTRLPNEKLFF. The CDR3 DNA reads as TGCGCCAGCAGCACACGACTACCTAATGAAAAACTGTTTTTT.

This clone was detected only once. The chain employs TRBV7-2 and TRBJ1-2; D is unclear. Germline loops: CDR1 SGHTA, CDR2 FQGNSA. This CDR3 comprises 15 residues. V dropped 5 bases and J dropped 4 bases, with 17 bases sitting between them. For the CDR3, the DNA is TGTGCCAGCAGCCCCGCGGGGTTAGGGAGCTATGGCTACACCTTC. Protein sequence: CASSPAGLGSYGYTF.

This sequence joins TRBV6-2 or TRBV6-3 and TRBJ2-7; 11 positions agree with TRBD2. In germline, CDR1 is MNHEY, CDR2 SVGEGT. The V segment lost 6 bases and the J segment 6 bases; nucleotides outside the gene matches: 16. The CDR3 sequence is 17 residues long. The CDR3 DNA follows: TGTGCCAGCAGCCCCCTCAGACTAGCGGGGACGCCTGCCGAGCAGTACTTC. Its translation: CASSPLRLAGTPAEQYF.

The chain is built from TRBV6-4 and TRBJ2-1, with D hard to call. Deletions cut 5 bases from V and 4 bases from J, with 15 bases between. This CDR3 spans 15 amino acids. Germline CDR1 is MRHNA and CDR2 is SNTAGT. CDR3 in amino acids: CASSSASGPYNEQFF. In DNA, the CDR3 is TGTGCCAGCAGTTCCGCTAGTGGCCCATACAATGAGCAGTTCTTC.

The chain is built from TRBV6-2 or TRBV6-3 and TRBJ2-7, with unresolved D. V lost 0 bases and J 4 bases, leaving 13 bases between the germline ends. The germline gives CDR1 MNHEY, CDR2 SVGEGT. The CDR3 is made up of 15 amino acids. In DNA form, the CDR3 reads TGTGCCAGCAGTTACTCCTTGGGCGAGATATACGAGCAGTACTTC. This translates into CASSYSLGEIYEQYF.

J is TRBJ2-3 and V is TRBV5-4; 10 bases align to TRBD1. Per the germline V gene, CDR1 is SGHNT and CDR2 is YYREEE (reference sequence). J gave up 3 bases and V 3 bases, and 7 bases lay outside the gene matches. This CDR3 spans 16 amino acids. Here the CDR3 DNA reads TGTGCCAGCAGCTCTGGAGGGACAGGGGTAACAGATACGCAGTATTTT. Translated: CASSSGGTGVTDTQYF.

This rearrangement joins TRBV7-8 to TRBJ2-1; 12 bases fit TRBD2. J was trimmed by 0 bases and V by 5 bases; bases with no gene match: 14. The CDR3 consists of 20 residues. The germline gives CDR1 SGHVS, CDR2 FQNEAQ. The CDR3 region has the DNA TGTGCCAGCAGCCCCATCGCCGGACTAGCGGGGCGAAGCTCCTACAATGAGCAGTTCTTC. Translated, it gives CASSPIAGLAGRSSYNEQFF.

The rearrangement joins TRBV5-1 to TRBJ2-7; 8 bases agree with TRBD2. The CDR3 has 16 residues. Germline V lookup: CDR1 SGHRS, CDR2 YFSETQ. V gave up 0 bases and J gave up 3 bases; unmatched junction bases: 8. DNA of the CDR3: TGCGCCAGCAGCTTGGCCTCCGGCGGGGGGATCTACGAGCAGTACTTC. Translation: CASSLASGGGIYEQYF.

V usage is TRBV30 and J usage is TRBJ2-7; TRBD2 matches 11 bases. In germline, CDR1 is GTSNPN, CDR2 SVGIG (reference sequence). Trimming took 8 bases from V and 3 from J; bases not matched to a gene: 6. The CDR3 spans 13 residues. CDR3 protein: CARRTSGLYEQYF. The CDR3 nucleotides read TGTGCCCGTCGGACTAGCGGGCTCTACGAGCAGTACTTC.

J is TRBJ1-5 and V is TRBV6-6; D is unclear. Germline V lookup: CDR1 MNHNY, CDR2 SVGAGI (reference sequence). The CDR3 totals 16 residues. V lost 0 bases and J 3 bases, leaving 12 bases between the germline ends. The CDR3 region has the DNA TGTGCCAGCAGTTACTCCGGCGCGGGAGACAATCAGCCCCAGCATTTT. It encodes CASSYSGAGDNQPQHF.

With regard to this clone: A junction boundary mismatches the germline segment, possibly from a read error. The CDR3 DNA is TGTGCCAGCAGCTCCGACAGATCACGCCTCCTCTTT. Residues: CASSSDRSRLLF. The chain combines TRBV7-9 with TRBJ1-1, with a weak D call TRBD1 (5 bases). Germline CDR1 and CDR2: SEHNR and FQNEAQ (reference sequence). This CDR3 has 12 amino acids.